The source of this T cell receptor (beta chain) is a study of blood T cell repertoires in COVID-19. Per germline, CDR1 SGHTA and CDR2 FQGNSA. The CDR3 consists of 15 residues. V lost 5 bases and J 2 bases, leaving 14 bases between the germline ends. Participants were placed into cohorts based on the clinical history they reported. Sequenced by immunoSEQ multiplex PCR; TCRdb stores in-frame clones only, minus some. Of about 64,000 clones listed, 85% to 90% were seen once; the top ten hold 10%. The sequenced sample consisted of PBMCs or T cells enriched from blood (not recorded which). The receptor was derived from a woman aged 35 to 49 who had recovered from COVID-19. V usage is TRBV7-2 and J usage is TRBJ2-3, with D hard to call. The DNA of the CDR3 is TGTGCCAGCAGCCAGGCCAGGCCTTCCACAGATACGCAGTATTTT. Its protein is CASSQARPSTDTQYF.